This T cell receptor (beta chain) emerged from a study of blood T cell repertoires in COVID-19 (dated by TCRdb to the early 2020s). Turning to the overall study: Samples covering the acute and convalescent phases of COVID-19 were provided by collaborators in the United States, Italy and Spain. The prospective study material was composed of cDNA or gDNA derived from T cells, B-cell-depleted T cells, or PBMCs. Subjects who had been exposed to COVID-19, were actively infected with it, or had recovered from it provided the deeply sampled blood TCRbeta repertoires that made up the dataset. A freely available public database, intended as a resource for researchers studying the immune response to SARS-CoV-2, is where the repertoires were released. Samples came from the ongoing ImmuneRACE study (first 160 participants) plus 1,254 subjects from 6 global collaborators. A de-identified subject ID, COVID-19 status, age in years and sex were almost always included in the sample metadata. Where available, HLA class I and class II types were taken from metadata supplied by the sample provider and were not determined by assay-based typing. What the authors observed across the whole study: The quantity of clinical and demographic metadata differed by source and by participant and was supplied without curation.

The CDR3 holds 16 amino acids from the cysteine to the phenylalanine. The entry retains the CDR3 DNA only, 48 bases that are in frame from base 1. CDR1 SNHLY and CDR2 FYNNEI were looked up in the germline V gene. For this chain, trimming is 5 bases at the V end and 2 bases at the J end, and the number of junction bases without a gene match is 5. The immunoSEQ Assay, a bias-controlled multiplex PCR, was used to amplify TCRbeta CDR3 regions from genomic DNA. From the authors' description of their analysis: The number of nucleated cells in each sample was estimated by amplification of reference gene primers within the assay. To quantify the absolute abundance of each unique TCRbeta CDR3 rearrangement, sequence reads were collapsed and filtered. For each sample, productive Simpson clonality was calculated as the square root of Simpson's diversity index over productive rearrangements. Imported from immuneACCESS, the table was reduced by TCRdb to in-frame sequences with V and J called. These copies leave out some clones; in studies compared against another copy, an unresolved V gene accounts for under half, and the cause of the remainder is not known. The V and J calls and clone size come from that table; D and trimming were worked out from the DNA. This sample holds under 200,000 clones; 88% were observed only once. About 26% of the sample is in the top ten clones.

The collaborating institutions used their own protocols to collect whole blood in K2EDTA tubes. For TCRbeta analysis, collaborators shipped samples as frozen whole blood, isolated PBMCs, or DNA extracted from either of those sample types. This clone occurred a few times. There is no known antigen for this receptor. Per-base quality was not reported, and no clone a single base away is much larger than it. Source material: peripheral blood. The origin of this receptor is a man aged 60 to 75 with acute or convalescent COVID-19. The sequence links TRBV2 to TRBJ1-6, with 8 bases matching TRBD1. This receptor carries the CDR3 CASSWGQVTYNSPLHF. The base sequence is TGTGCCAGCAGTTGGGGACAGGTCACCTATAATTCACCCCTCCACTTT.